Detailed here is one T cell receptor beta chain. Assay used: immunoSEQ multiplex PCR; TCRdb lists only in-frame clones, some missing. Among 2 million to 2.5 million clones, around 95% were seen once, and the ten largest hold roughly 0.13%. The record originates from a study of shared clonotypes between healthy human individuals. The germline V and J ends were trimmed by 1 base and 10 bases, with 16 bases remaining between them. CDR3 length equals 14 residues. Germline-derived CDR1 and CDR2 are SQVTM and ANQGSEA. The chain combines TRBV29-1 with TRBJ1-4, with D unresolved. This receptor was taken from a man aged 18 to 35 in good health. What was sequenced was naive CD4+ T cells sorted from blood. Described subset: CD45RA+ positively selected. The CDR3 spells CSVEAGEGGRKLFF. The CDR3 DNA sequence: TGCAGCGTTGAAGCCGGCGAAGGAGGTAGAAAACTGTTTTTT.